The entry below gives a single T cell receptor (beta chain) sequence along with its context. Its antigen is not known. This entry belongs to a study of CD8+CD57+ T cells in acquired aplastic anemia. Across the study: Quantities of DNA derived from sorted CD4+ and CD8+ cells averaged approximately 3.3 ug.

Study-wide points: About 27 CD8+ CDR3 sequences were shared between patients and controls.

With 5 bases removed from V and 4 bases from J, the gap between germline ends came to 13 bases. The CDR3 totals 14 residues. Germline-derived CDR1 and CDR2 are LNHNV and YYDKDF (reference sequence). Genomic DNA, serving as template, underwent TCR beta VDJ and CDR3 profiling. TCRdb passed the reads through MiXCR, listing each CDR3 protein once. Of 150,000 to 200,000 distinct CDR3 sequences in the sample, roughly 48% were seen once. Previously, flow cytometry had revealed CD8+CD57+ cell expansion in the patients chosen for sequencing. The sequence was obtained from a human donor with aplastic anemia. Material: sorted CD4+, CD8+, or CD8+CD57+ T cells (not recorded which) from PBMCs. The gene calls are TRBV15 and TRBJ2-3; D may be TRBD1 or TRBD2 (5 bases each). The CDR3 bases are TGTGCCACCAGCCGGGACCGGGTTCCAGATACGCAGTATTTT. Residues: CATSRDRVPDTQYF. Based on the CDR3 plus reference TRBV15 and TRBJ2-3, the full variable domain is DAMVIQNPRYQVTQFGKPVTLSCSQTLNHNVMYWYQQKSSQAPKLLFHYYDKDFNNEADTPDNFQSRRPNTSFCFLDIRSPGLGDTAMYLCATSRDRVPDTQYFGPGTRLTVL.